This T cell receptor (beta chain) was identified in a study of brain T cells in children with intractable seizures. Sequencing was performed with immunoSEQ multiplex PCR; in TCRdb, only in-frame clones are kept and a portion is missing. The table includes 340,000 or so clones, nearly 95% detected once. Time point in this sample: blood from clinic visit 5 months post-surgery; TSC patient then seizure free. The V end was cut by 0 bases, the J end by 5 bases, with 12 bases between. This CDR3 comprises 15 residues. Germline V CDR1 and CDR2: MNHEY, SVGAGI. This sequence originates from a boy under two years old with tuberous sclerosis and intractable seizures. V gene TRBV6-5 combines with J gene TRBJ2-3; the D is unclear. Sequencing was performed on peripheral blood, taken 5 to 6 months after surgery. The CDR3 DNA reads TGTGCCAGCAGTTACTCGTCGGGTCCGGGAGATACGCAGTATTTT. It is translated as CASSYSSGPGDTQYF.